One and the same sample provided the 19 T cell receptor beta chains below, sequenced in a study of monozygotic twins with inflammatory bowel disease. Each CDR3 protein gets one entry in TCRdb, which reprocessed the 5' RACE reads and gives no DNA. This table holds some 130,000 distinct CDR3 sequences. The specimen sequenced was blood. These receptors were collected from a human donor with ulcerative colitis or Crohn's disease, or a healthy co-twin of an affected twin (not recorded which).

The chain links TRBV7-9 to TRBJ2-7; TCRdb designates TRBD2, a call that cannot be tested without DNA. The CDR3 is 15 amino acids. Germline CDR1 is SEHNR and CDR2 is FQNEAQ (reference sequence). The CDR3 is CASSPLSGPGYEQYF.

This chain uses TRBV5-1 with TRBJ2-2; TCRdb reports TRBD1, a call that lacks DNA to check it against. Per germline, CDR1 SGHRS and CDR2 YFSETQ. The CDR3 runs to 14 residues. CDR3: CASSPGPNTGELFF.

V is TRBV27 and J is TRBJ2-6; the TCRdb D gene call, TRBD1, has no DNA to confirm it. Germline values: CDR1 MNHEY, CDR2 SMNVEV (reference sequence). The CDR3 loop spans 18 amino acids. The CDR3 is CASSLKQGLPSGANVLTF.

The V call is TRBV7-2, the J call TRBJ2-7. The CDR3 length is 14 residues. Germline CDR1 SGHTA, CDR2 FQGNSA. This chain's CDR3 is CASSSWQKVAEQYF. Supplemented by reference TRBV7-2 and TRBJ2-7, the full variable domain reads GAGVSQSPSNKVTEKGKDVELRCDPISGHTALYWYRQSLGQGLEFLIYFQGNSAPDKSGLPSDRFSAERTGGSVSTLTIQRTQQEDSAVYLCASSSWQKVAEQYFGPGTRLTVT.

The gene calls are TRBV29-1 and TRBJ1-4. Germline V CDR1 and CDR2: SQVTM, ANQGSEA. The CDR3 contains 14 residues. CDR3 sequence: CSVSTDVGNEKLFF.

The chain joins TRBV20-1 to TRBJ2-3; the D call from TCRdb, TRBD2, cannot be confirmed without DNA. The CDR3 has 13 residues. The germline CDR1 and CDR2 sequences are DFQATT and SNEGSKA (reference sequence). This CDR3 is CSASSSGTDTQYF.

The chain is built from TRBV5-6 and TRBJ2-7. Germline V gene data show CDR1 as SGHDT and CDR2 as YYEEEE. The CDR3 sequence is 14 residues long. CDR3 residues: CASSLVGGSYEQYF. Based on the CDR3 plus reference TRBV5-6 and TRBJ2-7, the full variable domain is DAGVTQSPTHLIKTRGQQVTLRCSPKSGHDTVSWYQQALGQGPQFIFQYYEEEERQRGNFPDRFSGHQFPNYSSELNVNALLLGDSALYLCASSLVGGSYEQYFGPGTRLTVT.

The CDR3 sequence is CASSIRQGPSTEAFF. The V gene is TRBV7-8, the J gene TRBJ1-1; TCRdb proposes TRBD1, but this gene call is untestable without DNA. Germline values: CDR1 SGHVS, CDR2 FQNEAQ. The CDR3 has 15 residues. The variable domain in full, completed from reference TRBV7-8 and TRBJ1-1, reads GAGVSQSPRYKVAKRGQDVALRCDPISGHVSLFWYQQALGQGPEFLTYFQNEAQLDKSGLPSDRFFAERPEGSVSTLKIQRTQQEDSAVYLCASSIRQGPSTEAFFGQGTRLTVV.

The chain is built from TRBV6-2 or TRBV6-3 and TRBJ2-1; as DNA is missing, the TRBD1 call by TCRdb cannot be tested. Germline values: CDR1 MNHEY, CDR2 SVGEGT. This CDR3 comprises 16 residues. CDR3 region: CASSYLTGTGNDEQFF.

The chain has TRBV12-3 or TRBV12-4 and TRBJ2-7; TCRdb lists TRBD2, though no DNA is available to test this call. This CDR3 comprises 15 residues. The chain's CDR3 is CASSFRDLEPYEQYF.

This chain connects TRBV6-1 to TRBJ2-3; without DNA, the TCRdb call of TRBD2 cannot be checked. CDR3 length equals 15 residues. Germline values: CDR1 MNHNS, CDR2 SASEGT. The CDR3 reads CASRRLAGVADTQYF.

This CDR3 is CASSLGIRGGTVNSPLHF. The chain recombines TRBV11-2 with TRBJ1-6. Germline CDR1 and CDR2: SGHAT and FQNNGV. This CDR3 has 18 residues.

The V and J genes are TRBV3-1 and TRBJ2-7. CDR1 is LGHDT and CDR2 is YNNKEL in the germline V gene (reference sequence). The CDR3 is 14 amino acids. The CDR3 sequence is CASSQVRSSYEQYF.

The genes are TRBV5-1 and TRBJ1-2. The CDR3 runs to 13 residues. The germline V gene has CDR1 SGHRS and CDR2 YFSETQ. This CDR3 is CASSPTDDYGYTF.

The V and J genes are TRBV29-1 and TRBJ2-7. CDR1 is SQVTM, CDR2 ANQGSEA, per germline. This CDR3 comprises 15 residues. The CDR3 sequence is CSVEGEPGRSYEQYF.

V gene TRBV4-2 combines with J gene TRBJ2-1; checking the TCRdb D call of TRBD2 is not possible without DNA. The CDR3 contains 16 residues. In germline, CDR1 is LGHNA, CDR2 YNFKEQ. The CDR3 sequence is CASSSRTSGRINEQFF.

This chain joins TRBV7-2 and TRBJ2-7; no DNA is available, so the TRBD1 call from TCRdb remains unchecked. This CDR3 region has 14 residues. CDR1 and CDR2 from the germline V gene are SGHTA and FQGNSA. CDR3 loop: CASSLRRQGYEQYF.

The CDR3: CASSSDSSGRASGELFF. This sequence joins TRBV7-9 and TRBJ2-2; the D gene TCRdb calls, TRBD2, cannot be checked with no DNA. The germline V gene encodes CDR1 SEHNR and CDR2 FQNEAQ (reference sequence). The CDR3 covers 17 residues.

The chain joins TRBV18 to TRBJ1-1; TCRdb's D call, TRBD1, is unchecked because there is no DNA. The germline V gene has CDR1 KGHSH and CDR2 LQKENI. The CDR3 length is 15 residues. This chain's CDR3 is CASSPLNRLNTEAFF.